This TCR beta chain emerged from a study of shared clonotypes between healthy human individuals. Only in-frame clones appear in the TCRdb table, and some are missing; sequencing was by immunoSEQ multiplex PCR. The sample lists roughly 2.5 million clones, roughly nine tenths occurring once. Looked up from germline, CDR1 is LNHNV and CDR2 is YYDKDF (reference sequence). The CDR3 is 13 residues long. V shed 6 bases and J shed 5 bases, with 14 bases lying between them. V and J are TRBV15 and TRBJ2-7; D tentatively fits TRBD1 or TRBD2 (7 bases each). This clonotype was sampled from a man aged 18 to 29 in good health. The sequenced sample consisted of naive CD4+ T cells sorted from blood. The sample's subset: CD45RA+ positively selected. CDR3 nucleotides: TGTGCCACCAGGGAGGGGGGGACAGACGAGCAGTACTTC. This translates into CATREGGTDEQYF.